This T cell receptor (beta chain) stems from a study of blood T cell repertoires in COVID-19. Study-wide context: Sites across the United States, Italy and Spain contributed samples from acute and convalescent COVID-19. Nucleic acid was either cDNA or gDNA, and it came from T cells, B-cell-depleted T cells, or PBMCs.

Germline values: CDR1 SGDLS, CDR2 YYNGEE. J gave up 2 bases and V 4 bases, and 3 bases lay outside the gene matches. CDR3 length: 15 amino acids. Produced via immunoSEQ multiplex PCR; TCRdb's table is partial and in-frame only. The sample comprises around 150,000 clones, around 80% of which are singletons, and roughly 9% rests with the top ten. The chain has TRBV9 and TRBJ2-7, with TRBD2 matching 13 bases. Source material: peripheral blood. This clonotype was sampled from a woman older than 75 in a cohort sampled during active or convalescent COVID-19. The CDR3 DNA follows: TGTGCCAGCAGCCCACTAGCGGGGGGGACCTACGAGCAGTACTTC. As protein: CASSPLAGGTYEQYF. The full variable domain, rest sourced from reference TRBV9 and TRBJ2-7, is DSGVTQTPKHLITATGQRVTLRCSPRSGDLSVYWYQQSLDQGLQFLIQYYNGEERAKGNILERFSAQQFPDLHSELNLSSLELGDSALYFCASSPLAGGTYEQYFGPGTRLTVT.